The following is a T cell receptor (beta chain) sequence with its context. TCRdb re-called the 5' RACE reads and shows each CDR3 protein once, DNA omitted. The sample totals 550,000 to 600,000 distinct CDR3 sequences; its top ten clones hold around 3.3%. These data come from a study of T cells expressing NK-cell markers. Germline loops: CDR1 GTSNPN, CDR2 SVGIG (reference sequence). The CDR3 loop spans 17 amino acids. The chain employs TRBV30 and TRBJ2-7; TCRdb outputs TRBD2, but without DNA this stays unchecked. The sequence derives from a young man in good health. Sequenced: blood T cells: a sorted CD56 or NKG2C T cell subset, CD4+ or CD8+ T cells, or bulk PBMC T cells (not recorded which). The CDR3 spells CAWSRESGTSGSDEQYF. Full variable domain (outside the CDR3, taken from reference TRBV30 and TRBJ2-7): SQTIHQWPATLVQPVGSPLSLECTVEGTSNPNLYWYRQAAGRGLQLLFYSVGIGQISSEVPQNLSASRPQDRQFILSSKKLLLSDSGFYLCAWSRESGTSGSDEQYFGPGTRLTVT.